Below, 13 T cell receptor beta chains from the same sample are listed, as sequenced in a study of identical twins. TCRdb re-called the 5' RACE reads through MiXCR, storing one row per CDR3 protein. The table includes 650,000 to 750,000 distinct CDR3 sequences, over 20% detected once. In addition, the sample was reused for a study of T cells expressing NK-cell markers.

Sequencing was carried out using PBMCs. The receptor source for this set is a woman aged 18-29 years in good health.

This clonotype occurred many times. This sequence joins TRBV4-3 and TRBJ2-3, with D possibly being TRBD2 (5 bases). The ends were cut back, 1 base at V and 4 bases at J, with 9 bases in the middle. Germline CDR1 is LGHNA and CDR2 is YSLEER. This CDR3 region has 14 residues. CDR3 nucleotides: TGCGCCAGCAGCCAAGGTAGCGTTCCAGATACGCAGTATTTT. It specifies CASSQGSVPDTQYF.

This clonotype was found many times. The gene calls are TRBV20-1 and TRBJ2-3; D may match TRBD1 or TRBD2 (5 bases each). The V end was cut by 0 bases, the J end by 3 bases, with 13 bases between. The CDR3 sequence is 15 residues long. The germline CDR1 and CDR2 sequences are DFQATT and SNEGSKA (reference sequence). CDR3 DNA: TGCAGTGCTAGAGATCGGGTCGAGGGGACAGATACGCAGTATTTT. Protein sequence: CSARDRVEGTDTQYF.

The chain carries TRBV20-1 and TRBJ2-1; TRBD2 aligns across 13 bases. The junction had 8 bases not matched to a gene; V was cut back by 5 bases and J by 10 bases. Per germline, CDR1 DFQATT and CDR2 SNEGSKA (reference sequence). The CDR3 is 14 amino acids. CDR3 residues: CSAEGLAGFSEQFF. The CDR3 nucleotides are TGCAGTGCTGAGGGACTAGCGGGATTCAGCGAGCAGTTCTTC.

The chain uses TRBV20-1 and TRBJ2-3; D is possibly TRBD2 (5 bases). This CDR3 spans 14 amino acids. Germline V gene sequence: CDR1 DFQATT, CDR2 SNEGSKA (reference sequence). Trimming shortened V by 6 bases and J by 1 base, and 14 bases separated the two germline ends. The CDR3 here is CSAEDLTRTDTQYF. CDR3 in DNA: TGCAGTGCGGAGGACCTCACTCGCACAGATACGCAGTATTTT.

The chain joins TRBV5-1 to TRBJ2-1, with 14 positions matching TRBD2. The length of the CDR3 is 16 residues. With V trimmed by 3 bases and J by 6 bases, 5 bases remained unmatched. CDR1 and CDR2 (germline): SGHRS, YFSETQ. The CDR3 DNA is TGCGCCAGCAGCTGGACTAGCGGGGGGATACCCAATGAGCAGTTCTTC. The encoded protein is CASSWTSGGIPNEQFF.

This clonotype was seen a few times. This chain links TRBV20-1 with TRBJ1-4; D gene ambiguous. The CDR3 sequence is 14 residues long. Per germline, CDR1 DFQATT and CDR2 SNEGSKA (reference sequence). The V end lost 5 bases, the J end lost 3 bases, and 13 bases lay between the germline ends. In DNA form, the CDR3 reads TGCAGTGCTGGAGGCCAAATGCCTAATGAAAAACTGTTTTTT. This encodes CSAGGQMPNEKLFF.

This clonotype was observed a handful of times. CDR3 coding DNA: TGTGCCAGCAGTTATTCGGTCTCGACGGGGCAAGAGACCCAGTACTTC. It specifies CASSYSVSTGQETQYF. This chain links TRBV6-5 with TRBJ2-5, with TRBD2 as a possible D gene (5 bases). The germline V and J ends were trimmed by 3 bases and 2 bases, with 16 bases remaining between them. This CDR3 region has 16 residues. Germline CDR1 and CDR2: MNHEY and SVGAGI.

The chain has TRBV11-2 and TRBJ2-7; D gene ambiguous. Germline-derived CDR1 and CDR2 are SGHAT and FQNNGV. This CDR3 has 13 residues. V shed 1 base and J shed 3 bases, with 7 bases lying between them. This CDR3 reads CASSLGHGYEQYF. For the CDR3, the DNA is TGTGCCAGCAGCTTAGGGCACGGCTACGAGCAGTACTTC.

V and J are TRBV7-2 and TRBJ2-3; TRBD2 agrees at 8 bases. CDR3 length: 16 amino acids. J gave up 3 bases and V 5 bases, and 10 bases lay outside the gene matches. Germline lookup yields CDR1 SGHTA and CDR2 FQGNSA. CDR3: CASSPRQREITDTQYF. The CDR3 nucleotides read TGTGCCAGCAGCCCTCGCCAGCGGGAGATAACAGATACGCAGTATTTT. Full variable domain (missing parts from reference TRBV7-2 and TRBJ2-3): GAGVSQSPSNKVTEKGKDVELRCDPISGHTALYWYRQSLGQGLEFLIYFQGNSAPDKSGLPSDRFSAERTGGSVSTLTIQRTQQEDSAVYLCASSPRQREITDTQYFGPGTRLTVL.

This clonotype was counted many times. The CDR3 bases are TGCAGCGTGGACAAGGGGGGATATGGCTACACCTTC. This translates into CSVDKGGYGYTF. The chain has TRBV29-1 and TRBJ1-2; D is possibly TRBD1 (6 bases). Germline V gene data show CDR1 as SQVTM and CDR2 as ANQGSEA. The CDR3 runs to 12 residues. V lost 6 bases and J 5 bases, leaving 13 bases between the germline ends.

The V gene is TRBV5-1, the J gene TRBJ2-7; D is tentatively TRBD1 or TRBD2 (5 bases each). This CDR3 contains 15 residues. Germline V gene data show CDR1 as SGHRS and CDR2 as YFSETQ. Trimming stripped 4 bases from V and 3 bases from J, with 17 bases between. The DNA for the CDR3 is TGCGCCAGCAGCCCCTCGGGGTGGGGCGGCTACGAGCAGTACTTC. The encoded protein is CASSPSGWGGYEQYF.

The CDR3 DNA reads as TGTGCCAGCAGTGACGGCTGGGGCATAGATACGCAGTATTTT. Its translation: CASSDGWGIDTQYF. The V call is TRBV6-4, the J call TRBJ2-3, with a possible D match to TRBD1 (5 bases). Trimming removed 2 bases at V and 5 bases at J, with 11 bases between. This CDR3 contains 14 residues. Germline V gives CDR1 MRHNA, CDR2 SNTAGT.

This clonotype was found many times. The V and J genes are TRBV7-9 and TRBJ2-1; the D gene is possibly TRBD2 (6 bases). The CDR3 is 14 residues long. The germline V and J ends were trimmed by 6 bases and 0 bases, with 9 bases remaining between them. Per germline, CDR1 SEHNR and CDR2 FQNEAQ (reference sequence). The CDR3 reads CASSRLVSYNEQFF. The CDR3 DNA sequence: TGTGCCAGCAGTCGACTAGTCTCCTACAATGAGCAGTTCTTC.